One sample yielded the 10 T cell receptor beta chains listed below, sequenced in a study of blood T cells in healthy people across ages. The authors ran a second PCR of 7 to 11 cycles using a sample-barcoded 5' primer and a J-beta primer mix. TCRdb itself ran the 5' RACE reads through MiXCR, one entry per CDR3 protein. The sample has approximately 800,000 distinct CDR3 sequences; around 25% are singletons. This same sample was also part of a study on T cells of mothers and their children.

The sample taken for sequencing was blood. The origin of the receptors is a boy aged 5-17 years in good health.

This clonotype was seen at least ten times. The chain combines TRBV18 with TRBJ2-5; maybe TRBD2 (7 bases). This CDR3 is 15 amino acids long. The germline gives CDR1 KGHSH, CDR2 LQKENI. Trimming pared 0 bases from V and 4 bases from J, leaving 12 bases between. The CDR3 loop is CASSPPTGGRETQYF. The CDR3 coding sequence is TGTGCCAGCTCACCACCAACCGGGGGGCGAGAGACCCAGTACTTC. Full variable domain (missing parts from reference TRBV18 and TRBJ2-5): NAGVMQNPRHLVRRRGQEARLRCSPMKGHSHVYWYRQLPEEGLKFMVYLQKENIIDESGMPKERFSAEFPKEGPSILRIQQVVRGDSAAYFCASSPPTGGRETQYFGPGTRLLVL.

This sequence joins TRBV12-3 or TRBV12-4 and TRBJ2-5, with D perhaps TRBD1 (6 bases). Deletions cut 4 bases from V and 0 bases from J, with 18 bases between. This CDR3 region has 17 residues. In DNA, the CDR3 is TGTGCCAGCAGTTCAGGGGACCTCCGGGGTAACCAAGAGACCCAGTACTTC. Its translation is CASSSGDLRGNQETQYF.

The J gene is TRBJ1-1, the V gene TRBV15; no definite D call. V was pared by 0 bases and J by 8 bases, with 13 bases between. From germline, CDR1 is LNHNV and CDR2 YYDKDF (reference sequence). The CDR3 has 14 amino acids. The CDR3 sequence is CATSRDNFAPEAFF. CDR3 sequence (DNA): TGTGCCACCAGCAGAGATAATTTCGCCCCCGAAGCTTTCTTT.

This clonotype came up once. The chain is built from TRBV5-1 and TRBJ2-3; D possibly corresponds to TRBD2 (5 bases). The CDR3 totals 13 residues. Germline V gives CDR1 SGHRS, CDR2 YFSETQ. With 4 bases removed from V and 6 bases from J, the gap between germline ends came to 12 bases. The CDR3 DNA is TGCGCCAGCAGCCCAGAATCGGGGGATACGCAGTATTTT. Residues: CASSPESGDTQYF.

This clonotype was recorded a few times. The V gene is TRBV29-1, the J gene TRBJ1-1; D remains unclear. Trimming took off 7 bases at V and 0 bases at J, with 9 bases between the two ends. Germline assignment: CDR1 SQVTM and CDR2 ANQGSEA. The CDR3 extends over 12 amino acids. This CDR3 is CSAPRVNTEAFF. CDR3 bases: TGCAGCGCCCCCCGGGTGAACACTGAAGCTTTCTTT.

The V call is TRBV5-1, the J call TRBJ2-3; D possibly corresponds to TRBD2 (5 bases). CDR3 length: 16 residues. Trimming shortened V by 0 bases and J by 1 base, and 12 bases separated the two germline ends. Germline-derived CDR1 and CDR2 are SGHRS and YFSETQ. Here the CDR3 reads CASSLGGQARTDTQYF. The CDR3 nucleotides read TGCGCCAGCAGCTTGGGAGGGCAGGCCCGCACAGATACGCAGTATTTT.

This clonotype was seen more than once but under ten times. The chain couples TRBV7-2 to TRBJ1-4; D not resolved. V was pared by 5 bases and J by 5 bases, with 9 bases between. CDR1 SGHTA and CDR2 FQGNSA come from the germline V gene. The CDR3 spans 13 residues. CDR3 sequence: CASSVGRNEKLFF. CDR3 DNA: TGTGCCAGCAGCGTGGGCAGGAATGAAAAACTGTTTTTT.

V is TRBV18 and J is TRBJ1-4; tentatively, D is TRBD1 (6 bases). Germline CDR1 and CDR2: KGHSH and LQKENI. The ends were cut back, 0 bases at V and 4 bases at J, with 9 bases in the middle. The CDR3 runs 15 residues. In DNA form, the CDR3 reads TGTGCCAGCTCACCACCGGACAGCCGTAATGAAAAACTGTTTTTT. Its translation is CASSPPDSRNEKLFF.

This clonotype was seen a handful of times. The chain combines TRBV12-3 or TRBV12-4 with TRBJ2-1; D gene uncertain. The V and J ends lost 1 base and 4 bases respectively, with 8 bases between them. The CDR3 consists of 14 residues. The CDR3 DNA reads TGTGCCAGCAGTTTAGTAGCAGATTACAATGAGCAGTTCTTC. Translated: CASSLVADYNEQFF.

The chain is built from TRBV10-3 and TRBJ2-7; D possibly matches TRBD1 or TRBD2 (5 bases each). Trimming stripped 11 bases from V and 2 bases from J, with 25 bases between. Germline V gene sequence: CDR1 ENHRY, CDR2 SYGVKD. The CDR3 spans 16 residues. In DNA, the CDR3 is TGTGCCGTCGGGAAGACCTCCGGGACGCCTACCTACGAGCAGTACTTC. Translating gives CAVGKTSGTPTYEQYF.